Shown below are 8 T cell receptor beta chains from a single sample sequenced in a study of cytomegalovirus exposure and HLA in healthy donors. In the PCR, 60 Vbeta and 13 Jbeta primers were used. Measured with immunoSEQ multiplex PCR; TCRdb has only the in-frame clones, and not every one. The data contain 140,000 or so clones, roughly 77% of them singletons. Source material: PBMCs. The source is a woman aged 25 to 39 in good health and CMV-seronegative.

This clone was observed a few times. This chain connects TRBV6-1 to TRBJ1-1, with TRBD1 matching 8 bases. The CDR3 spans 13 residues. Germline lookup yields CDR1 MNHNS and CDR2 SASEGT. Trimming at V came to 4 bases and at J to 5 bases, leaving 3 bases not matched to a gene. In DNA, the CDR3 is TGTGCCAGCAGTGGGACAGGGACGACTGAAGCTTTCTTT. This codes for CASSGTGTTEAFF.

The gene calls are TRBV27 and TRBJ1-2; weak D call: TRBD1 (5 bases). Per the germline V gene, CDR1 is MNHEY and CDR2 is SMNVEV (reference sequence). The CDR3 loop spans 13 amino acids. Trimming shortened V by 3 bases and J by 1 base, and 6 bases separated the two germline ends. CDR3 bases: TGTGCCAGCAGTTTCAGGGATAACTATGGCTACACCTTC. Translated, it gives CASSFRDNYGYTF.

This chain joins TRBV4-2 and TRBJ2-3; D possibly corresponds to TRBD2 (5 bases). CDR1 LGHNA and CDR2 YNFKEQ come from the germline V gene. Trimming took off 2 bases at V and 4 bases at J, with 16 bases between the two ends. There are 16 residues in the CDR3. The CDR3 DNA reads as TGTGCCAGCAGCCAACTGCTTCCCGGACTCTCAGATACGCAGTATTTT. It encodes CASSQLLPGLSDTQYF.

Here the CDR3 reads CSVGVTENYEQYF. CDR3 DNA: TGCAGCGTTGGAGTAACAGAAAACTACGAGCAGTACTTC. The chain combines TRBV29-1 with TRBJ2-7; D not certain. The CDR3 spans 13 residues. Trimming removed 4 bases from V and 3 bases from J, with 13 bases in between. Germline loops: CDR1 SQVTM, CDR2 ANQGSEA.

This clone was seen more than once but under ten times. The V call is TRBV7-9, the J call TRBJ1-2; 10 nucleotides match TRBD1. CDR1 is SEHNR and CDR2 is FQNEAQ in the germline V gene (reference sequence). This CDR3 region has 15 residues. The junction had 10 bases not matched to a gene; V was cut back by 7 bases and J by 5 bases. CDR3 amino acids: CASILSGTGVYGYTF. In DNA, the CDR3 is TGTGCCAGCATCCTCTCCGGGACAGGGGTTTATGGCTACACCTTC.

J is TRBJ2-7 and V is TRBV2, with 8 nucleotides matching TRBD2. The CDR3 runs 14 residues. Germline CDR1 and CDR2: SNHLY and FYNNEI. J gave up 2 bases and V 8 bases, and 8 bases lay outside the gene matches. The CDR3 region is CASGHGTSTYEQYF. CDR3 bases: TGTGCCAGCGGACACGGGACTAGTACCTACGAGCAGTACTTC.

The chain links TRBV6-1 to TRBJ2-7; 12 bases are shared with TRBD1. V shed 3 bases and J 7 bases; nucleotides not matched to a gene: 4. CDR1 and CDR2 from the germline V gene are MNHNS and SASEGT. This CDR3 has 14 residues. The CDR3 loop reads CASSEGQGAWEQYV. The CDR3 DNA sequence: TGTGCCAGCAGTGAGGGACAGGGGGCATGGGAGCAGTACGTC.

This clone was found a few times. This CDR3 is also generated by other DNA sequences in the sample. The chain has TRBV20-1 and TRBJ2-5; D ambiguous. The CDR3 is 10 amino acids. Between the trimmed V and J ends, which lost 6 bases and 2 bases, there was a span of 4 bases. CDR1 is DFQATT and CDR2 is SNEGSKA in the germline V gene (reference sequence). The CDR3 DNA reads as TGCAGTGCGGCACAAGAGACCCAGTACTTC. This sequence encodes CSAAQETQYF.